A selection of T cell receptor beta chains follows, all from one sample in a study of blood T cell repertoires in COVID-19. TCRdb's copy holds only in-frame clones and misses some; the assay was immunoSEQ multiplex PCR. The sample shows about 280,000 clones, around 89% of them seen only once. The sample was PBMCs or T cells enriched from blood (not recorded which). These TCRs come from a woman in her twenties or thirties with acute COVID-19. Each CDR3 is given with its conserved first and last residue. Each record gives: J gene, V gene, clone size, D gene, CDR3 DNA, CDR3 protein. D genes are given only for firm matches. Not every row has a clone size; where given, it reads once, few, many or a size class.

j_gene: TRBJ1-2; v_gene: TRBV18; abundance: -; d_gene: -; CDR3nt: TGTGCCAGCTCACCGGGGGCAGGGACTAACTATGGCTACACCTTC; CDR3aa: CASSPGAGTNYGYTF
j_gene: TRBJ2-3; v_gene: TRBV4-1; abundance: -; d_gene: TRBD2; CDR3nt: TGCGCCAGCAGCCAATTAGCGGGACAACGCACAGATACGCAGTATTTT; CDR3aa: CASSQLAGQRTDTQYF
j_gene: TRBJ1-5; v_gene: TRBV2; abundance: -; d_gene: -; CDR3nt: TGTGCCAGCAGTTCCCGGGACACCTATCAGCCCCAGCATTTT; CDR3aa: CASSSRDTYQPQHF
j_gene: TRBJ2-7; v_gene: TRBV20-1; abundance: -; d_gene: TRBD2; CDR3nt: TGCAGTGCTAGTAGGGGACTAGCGGTTCGGCAGTACTTC; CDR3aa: CSASRGLAVRQYF
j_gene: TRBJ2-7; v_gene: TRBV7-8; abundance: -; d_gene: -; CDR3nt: TGTGCCAGCAGCTTAATTTCTTCCTACGAGCAGTACTTC; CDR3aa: CASSLISSYEQYF
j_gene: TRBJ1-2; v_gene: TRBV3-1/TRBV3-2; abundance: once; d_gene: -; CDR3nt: TGTGCCAGCAGCCAAGATAATTCTGGGGCTGCCTATGGCTACACCTTC; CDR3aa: CASSQDNSGAAYGYTF
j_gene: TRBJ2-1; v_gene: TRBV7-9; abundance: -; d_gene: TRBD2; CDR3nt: TGTGCCAGCAGCCCCCGACCCGGGACTAGCGGGAAATCGCTCTATGAGCAGTTCTTC; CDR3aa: CASSPRPGTSGKSLYEQFF
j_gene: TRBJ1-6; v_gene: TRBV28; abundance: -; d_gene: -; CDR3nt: TGTGCCAGCAGTTTATCTACAGGGCTGACCTATAATTCACCCCTCCACTTT; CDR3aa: CASSLSTGLTYNSPLHF
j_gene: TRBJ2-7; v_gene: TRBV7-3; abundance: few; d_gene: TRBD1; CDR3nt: TGTGCCAGCAGCTTAGAGGGGGCGCAGGAGCAGTACTTC; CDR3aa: CASSLEGAQEQYF
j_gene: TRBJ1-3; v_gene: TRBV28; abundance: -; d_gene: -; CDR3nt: TGTGCCAGCAGATCCCTGACTCTTCCAAGTTCGCCCATATATTTT; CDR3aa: CASRSLTLPSSPIYF
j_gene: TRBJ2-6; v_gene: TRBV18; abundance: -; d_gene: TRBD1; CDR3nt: TGTGCCAGCTCACCAGGAACAGGGGGCGTTGGGGCCAACGTCCTGACTTTC; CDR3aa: CASSPGTGGVGANVLTF
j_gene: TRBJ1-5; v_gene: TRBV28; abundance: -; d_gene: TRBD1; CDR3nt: TGTGCCAGCACCCCGGGACAGCTTCAGCCCCAGCATTTT; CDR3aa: CASTPGQLQPQHF
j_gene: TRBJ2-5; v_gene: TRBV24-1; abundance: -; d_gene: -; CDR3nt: TGTGCCACCAAAGACAACCAAGAGACCCAGTACTTC; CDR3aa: CATKDNQETQYF
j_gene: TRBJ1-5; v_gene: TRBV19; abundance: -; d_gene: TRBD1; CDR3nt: TGTGCCAGTAGTATAGTTAAAGGACAGGGGGGGCAGCCCCAGCATTTT; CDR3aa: CASSIVKGQGGQPQHF
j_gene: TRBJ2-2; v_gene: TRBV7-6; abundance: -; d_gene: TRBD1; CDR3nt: TGTGCCAGCAGCGTAACAGGGGCGAACACCGGGGAGCTGTTTTTT; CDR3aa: CASSVTGANTGELFF
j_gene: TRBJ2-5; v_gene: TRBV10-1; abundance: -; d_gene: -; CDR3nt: TGCGCCAGCAGTGAGGGGGGGAAAGAGACCCAGTACTTC; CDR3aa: CASSEGGKETQYF
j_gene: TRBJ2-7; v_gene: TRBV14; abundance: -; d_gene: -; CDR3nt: TGTGCCAGCAGCCCCAGGGACTCGGGGTACGAGCAGTACTTC; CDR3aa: CASSPRDSGYEQYF
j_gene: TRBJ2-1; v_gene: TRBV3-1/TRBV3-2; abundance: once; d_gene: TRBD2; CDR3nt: TGTGCCAGCACGACTAGCGGAACCCCCAATGAGCAGTTCTTC; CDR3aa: CASTTSGTPNEQFF
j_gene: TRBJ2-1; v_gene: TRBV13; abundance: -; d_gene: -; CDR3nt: TGTGCCAGCAGCTTAGAGTGGGCTAGCGTGAATGAGCAGTTCTTC; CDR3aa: CASSLEWASVNEQFF
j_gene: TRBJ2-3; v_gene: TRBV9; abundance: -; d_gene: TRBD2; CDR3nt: TGTGCCAGCAGCGTAGAAGGGGCGGGAGGGGATACGCAGTATTTT; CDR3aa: CASSVEGAGGDTQYF
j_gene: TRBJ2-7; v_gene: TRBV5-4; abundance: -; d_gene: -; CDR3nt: TGTGCCAGCAGCTTGGCAATGTCCTACGAGCAGTACTTC; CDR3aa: CASSLAMSYEQYF
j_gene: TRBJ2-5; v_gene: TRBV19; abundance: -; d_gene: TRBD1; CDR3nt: TGTGCCAGTAGTAAGGACAGGATGGTGGAGACCCAGTACTTC; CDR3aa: CASSKDRMVETQYF
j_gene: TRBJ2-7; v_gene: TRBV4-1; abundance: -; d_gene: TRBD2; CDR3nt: TGCGCCAGCAGCCAACTAGCGGGTGTTTCCTACGAGCAGTACTTC; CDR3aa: CASSQLAGVSYEQYF
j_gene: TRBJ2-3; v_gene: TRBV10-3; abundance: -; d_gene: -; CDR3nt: TGTGCCATCAGTGACGGACTTCTCACAGATACGCAGTATTTT; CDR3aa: CAISDGLLTDTQYF
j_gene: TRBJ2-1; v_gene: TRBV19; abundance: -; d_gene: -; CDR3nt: TGTGCCAGTAGTACCCAGAGAGGGTTCGGTGAGCAGTTCTTC; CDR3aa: CASSTQRGFGEQFF
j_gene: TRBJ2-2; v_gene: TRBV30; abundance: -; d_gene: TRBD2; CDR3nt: TGTGCCTGGAGTTTGACTAGCGGGGACACCGGGGAGCTGTTTTTT; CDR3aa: CAWSLTSGDTGELFF
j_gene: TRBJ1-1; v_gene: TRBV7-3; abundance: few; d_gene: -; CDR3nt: TGTGCCAGCAGCCGACAGGAGGACACTGAAGCTTTCTTT; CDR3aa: CASSRQEDTEAFF
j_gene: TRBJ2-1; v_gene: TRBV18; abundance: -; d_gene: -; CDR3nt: TGTGCCAGCTCACCTGGGGCAGGGGACAATGAGCAGTTCTTC; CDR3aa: CASSPGAGDNEQFF
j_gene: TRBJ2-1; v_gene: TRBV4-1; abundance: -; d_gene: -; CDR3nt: TGCGCCAGCAGCCTATTAGATAGGAGCTCCTACAATGAGCAGTTCTTC; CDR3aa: CASSLLDRSSYNEQFF